These 26 T cell receptor beta chains were sequenced from one sample in a study of graft-versus-host responses after intestinal transplantation. No antigen has been identified for these receptors. Profiled with immunoSEQ multiplex PCR; TCRdb holds only in-frame clones, not every one. The sample yields tens of thousands of clones, just under 85% seen once. The source was unstimulated CD8+ T cells sorted from spleen or lymph node cells, collected before intestinal transplant. These receptors were taken from a human donor who received an intestinal transplant.

The chain carries TRBV19 and TRBJ1-3; 10 bases are shared with TRBD1. Per the germline V gene, CDR1 is LNHDA and CDR2 is SQIVND (reference sequence). The CDR3 totals 13 residues. After removal of 8 bases from V and 4 bases from J, the junction contained 2 bases not matched to a gene. This CDR3 reads CASGTGAGNTIYF. The DNA for the CDR3 is TGTGCCAGTGGGACAGGGGCCGGAAACACCATATATTTT.

This chain joins TRBV28 and TRBJ2-1; tentative D call: TRBD1 (6 bases). Per the germline V gene, CDR1 is MDHEN and CDR2 is SYDVKM. The V end lost 4 bases, the J end lost 7 bases, and 20 bases lay between the germline ends. There are 16 residues in the CDR3. The CDR3 loop reads CASSSPVLGAENEQFF. In DNA, the CDR3 is TGTGCCAGCAGTTCGCCCGTTTTGGGGGCGGAAAATGAGCAGTTCTTC.

The chain links TRBV27 to TRBJ2-1, with TRBD2 identical over 7 bases. Germline values: CDR1 MNHEY, CDR2 SMNVEV (reference sequence). V gave up 3 bases and J gave up 3 bases; unmatched junction bases: 5. The CDR3 is made up of 15 amino acids. CDR3 nucleotides: TGTGCCAGCAGTTTGGGTAGCGGGCTCTACAATGAGCAGTTCTTC. Its translation is CASSLGSGLYNEQFF.

This chain links TRBV9 with TRBJ1-3; a possible D gene is TRBD1 (5 bases). V was clipped by 0 bases and J by 2 bases, with 9 bases between them. From germline, CDR1 is SGDLS and CDR2 YYNGEE. CDR3 size: 15 residues. This CDR3 is CASSVGGSAGNTIYF. The CDR3 DNA reads TGTGCCAGCAGCGTAGGGGGCTCCGCTGGAAACACCATATATTTT.

V gene TRBV7-9 combines with J gene TRBJ2-3; D might be TRBD2 (6 bases). The CDR3 totals 16 residues. Germline lookup yields CDR1 SEHNR and CDR2 FQNEAQ (reference sequence). Trimming cost V 0 bases and J 2 bases, with 12 bases left between them. CDR3 protein: CASSLAGGGTTDTQYF. The CDR3, as DNA: TGTGCCAGCAGCTTAGCGGGGGGTGGGACCACAGATACGCAGTATTTT.

The rearrangement uses TRBV7-6 and TRBJ1-1; maybe TRBD1 (5 bases). This CDR3 has 15 amino acids. The V and J ends lost 0 bases and 4 bases respectively, with 12 bases between them. Per germline, CDR1 SGHVS and CDR2 FNYEAQ. The CDR3 region is CASSLASGGFTEAFF. The CDR3 bases are TGTGCCAGCAGCTTAGCGTCCGGGGGATTCACTGAAGCTTTCTTT.

The CDR3, as DNA: TGTGCCAGCACGGGAGGGCCTTGGAAGCAGTTCTTC. Translating it yields CASTGGPWKQFF. V gene TRBV6-1 combines with J gene TRBJ2-1; 8 bases map to TRBD2. There are 12 residues in the CDR3. The V gene's germline CDR1 is MNHNS and CDR2 SASEGT. The V gene end was trimmed by 7 bases and the J gene end by 11 bases; junction bases not matched to a gene: 7.

J is TRBJ2-7 and V is TRBV5-4; a possible D gene is TRBD2 (5 bases). Trimming stripped 4 bases from V and 0 bases from J, with 8 bases between. The CDR3 extends over 13 amino acids. Germline V gene data show CDR1 as SGHNT and CDR2 as YYREEE (reference sequence). This CDR3 reads CASSHRDSYEQYF. CDR3 in DNA: TGTGCCAGCAGCCACCGGGACTCCTACGAGCAGTACTTC.

The genes are TRBV29-1 and TRBJ2-1; TRBD1 matches 10 bases. Germline CDR1 is SQVTM and CDR2 is ANQGSEA. This CDR3 is built from 15 residues. Trimming removed 3 bases from V and 8 bases from J; junction bases left unmatched: 10. CDR3 in amino acids: CSVDPRDRGVDEQFF. The CDR3 DNA follows: TGCAGCGTTGACCCGCGGGACAGGGGCGTCGATGAGCAGTTCTTC.

The sample holds a few counts of this clone. This chain uses TRBV27 with TRBJ2-7, with D maybe TRBD2 (5 bases). CDR1 is MNHEY, CDR2 SMNVEV, per germline (reference sequence). The CDR3 spans 14 residues. Deletions cut 4 bases from V and 4 bases from J, with 14 bases between. Here the CDR3 reads CASSSGLARYEQYF. DNA for the CDR3: TGTGCCAGCAGTTCCGGGCTAGCAAGGTACGAGCAGTACTTC.

The chain is built from TRBV4-2 and TRBJ2-3; 14 bases map to TRBD2. Germline CDR1 and CDR2: LGHNA and YNFKEQ. The CDR3 contains 17 residues. With 0 bases clipped from V and 6 bases from J, the junction kept 5 bases outside the gene matches. The CDR3 nucleotides read TGTGCCAGCAGCCAAGAGACTAGCGGGGGGGCCGGGGATACGCAGTATTTT. The encoded protein is CASSQETSGGAGDTQYF.

The chain joins TRBV19 to TRBJ2-3, with TRBD2 identical over 12 bases. The CDR3 is 18 residues long. Germline values: CDR1 LNHDA, CDR2 SQIVND (reference sequence). V shed 2 bases and J 1 base; nucleotides not matched to a gene: 7. CDR3 DNA: TGTGCCAGTAGTATAACTAGCGGGGGGACCCTTCGCACAGATACGCAGTATTTT. This translates into CASSITSGGTLRTDTQYF.

The gene calls are TRBV28 and TRBJ2-3; TRBD1 is a possible D gene (6 bases). V shed 5 bases and J shed 0 bases, with 18 bases lying between them. CDR1 and CDR2 (germline): MDHEN, SYDVKM. The CDR3 runs 17 residues. For the CDR3, the DNA is TGTGCCAGCAGTCGGTGGGCAGGGGCGTTTAGCACAGATACGCAGTATTTT. Its translation is CASSRWAGAFSTDTQYF.

The count of this clone is one. This chain links TRBV2 with TRBJ2-7; 8 bases are shared with TRBD1. V was clipped by 6 bases and J by 4 bases; unmatched bases: 2. This CDR3 comprises 12 residues. The germline CDR1 and CDR2 sequences are SNHLY and FYNNEI. DNA of the CDR3: TGTGCCAGCAGCGACAGGGGATACGAGCAGTACTTC. It translates to CASSDRGYEQYF.

This chain joins TRBV5-6 and TRBJ2-7, with TRBD2 matching over 9 bases. V gave up 2 bases and J gave up 4 bases; unmatched junction bases: 16. From germline, CDR1 is SGHDT and CDR2 YYEEEE. This CDR3 is 18 amino acids long. The CDR3: CASSLVGRPGLAIYEQYF. In DNA form, the CDR3 reads TGTGCCAGCAGCTTAGTGGGTCGGCCGGGACTAGCAATATACGAGCAGTACTTC.

This rearrangement joins TRBV7-7 to TRBJ2-2; 10 bases match TRBD1. V shed 5 bases and J 9 bases; nucleotides not matched to a gene: 6. Germline V gene data show CDR1 as SSHAT and CDR2 as FNYEAQ (reference sequence). The length of the CDR3 is 14 residues. The CDR3 bases are TGTGCCAGCAGCATCCCGGGACAGGGGTGGGAGCTGTTTTTT. Translation gives CASSIPGQGWELFF.

V and J are TRBV2 and TRBJ2-1; D possibly corresponds to TRBD2 (7 bases). CDR3 length equals 14 residues. Trimming stripped 8 bases from V and 0 bases from J, with 11 bases between. Germline V gene data show CDR1 as SNHLY and CDR2 as FYNNEI. The CDR3 DNA sequence: TGTGCCAGCGAGGGGGGGCCCTCCTACAATGAGCAGTTCTTC. This codes for CASEGGPSYNEQFF.

The chain recombines TRBV5-4 with TRBJ2-7; maybe TRBD2 (7 bases). V dropped 0 bases and J dropped 2 bases, with 9 bases sitting between them. Germline CDR1 and CDR2: SGHNT and YYREEE (reference sequence). CDR3 length: 14 amino acids. The DNA for the CDR3 is TGTGCCAGCAGCTTGGAGCGGGACACCTACGAGCAGTACTTC. This translates into CASSLERDTYEQYF.

The genes are TRBV6-6 and TRBJ2-5, with a possible D match to TRBD2 (7 bases). The germline gives CDR1 MNHNY, CDR2 SVGAGI (reference sequence). CDR3 length: 14 amino acids. The V end was cut by 3 bases, the J end by 3 bases, with 11 bases between. CDR3 coding DNA: TGTGCCAGCAGTTATCGGGGGGCCGAAGAGACCCAGTACTTC. Translated, it gives CASSYRGAEETQYF.

V gene TRBV7-9 combines with J gene TRBJ2-7, with TRBD2 matching over 7 bases. There are 13 residues in the CDR3. J gave up 2 bases and V 5 bases, and 3 bases lay outside the gene matches. Germline CDR1 reads SEHNR; CDR2 reads FQNEAQ (reference sequence). Here the CDR3 reads CASSGTKTYEQYF. CDR3 coding DNA: TGTGCCAGCAGCGGGACTAAAACCTACGAGCAGTACTTC.

The chain employs TRBV2 and TRBJ2-1, with D perhaps matching TRBD1 (5 bases). Germline assignment: CDR1 SNHLY and CDR2 FYNNEI. V dropped 0 bases and J dropped 10 bases, with 10 bases sitting between them. The CDR3 sequence is 13 residues long. The CDR3 nucleotides read TGTGCCAGCAGTGAAGCGCTTCGACAGGAGCAGTTCTTC. This codes for CASSEALRQEQFF. Supplemented by reference TRBV2 and TRBJ2-1, the full variable domain reads EPEVTQTPSHQVTQMGQEVILRCVPISNHLYFYWYRQILGQKVEFLVSFYNNEISEKSEIFDDQFSVERPDGSNFTLKIRSTKLEDSAMYFCASSEALRQEQFFGPGTRLTVL.

The chain recombines TRBV28 with TRBJ1-1; 9 bases agree with TRBD1. Germline V gives CDR1 MDHEN, CDR2 SYDVKM. With 6 bases clipped from V and 6 bases from J, the junction kept 8 bases outside the gene matches. The CDR3 runs to 14 residues. In DNA form, the CDR3 reads TGTGCCAGCAGGAACAGGGGGCGGGTCGCTGAAGCTTTCTTT. It yields the protein CASRNRGRVAEAFF.

This chain links TRBV7-6 with TRBJ2-3, with TRBD2 matching 7 bases. The trim removed 5 bases at V and 0 bases at J, leaving 20 bases unmatched. Germline V gene sequence: CDR1 SGHVS, CDR2 FNYEAQ. This CDR3 has 20 amino acids. The CDR3 DNA follows: TGTGCCAGCAGCCCAGCCTTCCCGCGGGGGAGGCCCACTAGCACAGATACGCAGTATTTT. The encoded protein is CASSPAFPRGRPTSTDTQYF.

The chain joins TRBV19 to TRBJ1-2; TRBD1 might be the D (5 bases). Germline V gene sequence: CDR1 LNHDA, CDR2 SQIVND (reference sequence). The CDR3 is 14 amino acids. The CDR3 DNA reads as TGTGGGACTAGCGAGGACACCACTAACTATGGCTACACCTTC. Protein product: CGTSEDTTNYGYTF.

The genes are TRBV11-3 and TRBJ2-3; D is possibly TRBD1 (6 bases). The V end was cut by 5 bases, the J end by 4 bases, with 10 bases between. From germline, CDR1 is SGHNT and CDR2 YENEEA. The CDR3 runs 13 residues. CDR3 residues: CASSTTGPDTQYF. The CDR3 region has the DNA TGTGCCAGCAGCACAACAGGGCCAGATACGCAGTATTTT.

The chain uses TRBV11-2 and TRBJ2-5; a possible D gene is TRBD2 (5 bases). The CDR3 loop spans 18 amino acids. V lost 1 base and J lost 4, with 22 bases in between. Germline-derived CDR1 and CDR2 are SGHAT and FQNNGV. As DNA, the CDR3 is TGTGCCAGCAGCTTAGTGAGGGCCAGAACCTCCTCTCGAGAGACCCAGTACTTC. It is translated as CASSLVRARTSSRETQYF.